A single sample is the source of the 11 T cell receptor beta chains below, sequenced in a study of T cell responses to AZD1222 COVID-19 vaccine. Clones were sequenced by immunoSEQ multiplex PCR, and TCRdb holds only the in-frame ones, with some missing. The sample lists 100,000 to 150,000 clones, roughly nine tenths seen once, with around 2.8% in the top ten. The sample here was peripheral blood, taken on day 0 of AZD1222 vaccination. All receptors derive from an adult in good health.

This chain uses TRBV25-1 with TRBJ2-1; D gene ambiguous. The ends were cut back, 6 bases at V and 8 bases at J, with 11 bases in the middle. Germline V lookup: CDR1 MGHDK, CDR2 SYGVNS. This CDR3 spans 12 amino acids. As DNA, the CDR3 is TGTGCCAGCAGCCCCAGATTTGATGAGCAGTTCTTC. The encoded protein is CASSPRFDEQFF.

The J gene is TRBJ2-7, the V gene TRBV3-1 (or the pseudogene TRBV3-2); D is possibly TRBD1 or TRBD2 (6 bases each). The V gene lost 0 bases and the J gene lost 2 bases, with 11 bases spanning the gap. From germline, CDR1 is LGHDT and CDR2 YNNKEL (reference sequence). The CDR3 totals 15 residues. Here the CDR3 reads CASSQDWGAPYEQYF. CDR3 coding DNA: TGTGCCAGCAGCCAAGATTGGGGGGCACCCTACGAGCAGTACTTC.

This CDR3 reads CASSLDRSNSPLHF. CDR3 DNA: TGCGCCAGCAGCTTGGACCGGTCTAATTCACCCCTCCACTTT. The gene calls are TRBV5-1 and TRBJ1-6; D remains ambiguous. The length of the CDR3 is 14 residues. Germline loops: CDR1 SGHRS, CDR2 YFSETQ. V was pared by 0 bases and J by 6 bases, with 7 bases between.

The chain employs TRBV29-1 and TRBJ2-5; unclear D gene. Trimming left V 5 bases short and J 3 bases short, with 4 bases between. The CDR3 extends over 10 amino acids. CDR1 and CDR2 from the germline V gene are SQVTM and ANQGSEA. The CDR3 sequence is CSVTEETQYF. The CDR3, as DNA: TGCAGCGTTACAGAAGAGACCCAGTACTTC.

This clone was detected only a few times. The chain links TRBV19 to TRBJ2-1, with 7 positions matching TRBD2. With 3 bases clipped from V and 8 bases from J, the junction kept 13 bases outside the gene matches. Germline loops: CDR1 LNHDA, CDR2 SQIVND (reference sequence). CDR3 size: 16 residues. Here the CDR3 reads CASSIRSKVAGDEQFF. CDR3 nucleotide sequence: TGTGCCAGTAGTATTCGGTCCAAGGTGGCGGGAGATGAGCAGTTCTTC. The variable domain in full, with the rest retrieved from reference TRBV19 and TRBJ2-1, is DGGITQSPKYLFRKEGQNVTLSCEQNLNHDAMYWYRQDPGQGLRLIYYSQIVNDFQKGDIAEGYSVSREKKESFPLTVTSAQKNPTAFYLCASSIRSKVAGDEQFFGPGTRLTVL.

The V and J genes are TRBV7-2 and TRBJ1-2; D is possibly TRBD1 (6 bases). V was shortened by 7 bases and J by 6 bases, with 15 bases between the two germline ends. Germline CDR1 is SGHTA and CDR2 is FQGNSA. The CDR3 spans 13 residues. CDR3 nucleotides: TGTGCCAGCAAAAGGAGTCAGGGGAATGGCTACACCTTC. Protein product: CASKRSQGNGYTF.

The genes are TRBV19 and TRBJ2-1; a weak D match, TRBD2 (6 bases). The CDR3 loop spans 17 amino acids. Germline-derived CDR1 and CDR2 are LNHDA and SQIVND (reference sequence). With 2 bases removed from V and 7 bases from J, the gap between germline ends came to 21 bases. CDR3 coding DNA: TGTGCCAGTAGTATAACTCCTTGGGACTCGCCTCGGAATGAGCAGTTCTTC. Its protein product is CASSITPWDSPRNEQFF.

The gene calls are TRBV10-3 and TRBJ1-2, with unresolved D. The ends were cut back, 11 bases at V and 7 bases at J, with 5 bases in the middle. The germline V gene has CDR1 ENHRY and CDR2 SYGVKD. CDR3 size: 8 residues. CDR3 nucleotide sequence: TGTGCCGCCGGTGGCTACACCTTC. Amino acids: CAAGGYTF.

The rearrangement uses TRBV19 and TRBJ1-4; D may be TRBD1 (6 bases). V was clipped by 2 bases and J by 8 bases, with 15 bases between them. Looked up from germline, CDR1 is LNHDA and CDR2 is SQIVND (reference sequence). The CDR3 runs 15 residues. The chain's CDR3 is CASSISRGLGEKLFF. The CDR3 DNA sequence: TGTGCCAGTAGTATATCCAGGGGCCTCGGAGAAAAACTGTTTTTT.

This sequence joins TRBV11-2 and TRBJ2-1, with D unclear. In germline, CDR1 is SGHAT, CDR2 FQNNGV. The V gene lost 1 base and the J gene lost 7 bases, with 11 bases spanning the gap. This CDR3 region has 14 residues. The CDR3 sequence: CASSLGISQNEQFF. Here the CDR3 DNA reads TGTGCCAGCAGCTTAGGAATTAGCCAAAATGAGCAGTTCTTC.

This sequence joins TRBV6-5 and TRBJ1-5; TRBD1 agrees at 9 bases. The CDR3 runs to 15 residues. Germline V gene sequence: CDR1 MNHEY, CDR2 SVGAGI. The V segment lost 9 bases and the J segment 3 bases; nucleotides outside the gene matches: 9. Here the CDR3 DNA reads TGTGCCAGTACCTCGGGACAGGGTACCAATCAGCCCCAGCATTTT. Protein product: CASTSGQGTNQPQHF.